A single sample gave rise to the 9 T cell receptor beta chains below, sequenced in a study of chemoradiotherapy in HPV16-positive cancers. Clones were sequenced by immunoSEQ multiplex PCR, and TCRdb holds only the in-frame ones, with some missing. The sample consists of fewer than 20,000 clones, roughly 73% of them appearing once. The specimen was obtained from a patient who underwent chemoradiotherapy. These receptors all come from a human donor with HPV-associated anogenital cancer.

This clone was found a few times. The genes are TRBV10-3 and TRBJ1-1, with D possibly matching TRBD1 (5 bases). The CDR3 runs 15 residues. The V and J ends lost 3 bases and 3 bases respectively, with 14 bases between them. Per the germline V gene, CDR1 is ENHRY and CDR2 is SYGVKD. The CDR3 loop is CAISDRQRGDTEAFF. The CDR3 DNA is TGTGCCATCAGTGACCGGCAAAGGGGTGACACTGAAGCTTTCTTT.

CDR3 protein: CASSQDIGPQETQYF. In DNA, the CDR3 is TGCGCCAGCAGCCAAGACATCGGACCCCAGGAGACCCAGTACTTC. The V call is TRBV4-3, the J call TRBJ2-5; D call uncertain. The germline V gene encodes CDR1 LGHNA and CDR2 YSLEER. The ends were cut back, 0 bases at V and 5 bases at J, with 13 bases in the middle. The CDR3 has 15 amino acids.

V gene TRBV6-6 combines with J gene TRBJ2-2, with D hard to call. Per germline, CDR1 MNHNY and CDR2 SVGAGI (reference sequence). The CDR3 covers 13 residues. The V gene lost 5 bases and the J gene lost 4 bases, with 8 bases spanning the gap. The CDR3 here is CASSTLGTGELFF. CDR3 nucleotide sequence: TGTGCCAGCAGTACCCTTGGCACCGGGGAGCTGTTTTTT.

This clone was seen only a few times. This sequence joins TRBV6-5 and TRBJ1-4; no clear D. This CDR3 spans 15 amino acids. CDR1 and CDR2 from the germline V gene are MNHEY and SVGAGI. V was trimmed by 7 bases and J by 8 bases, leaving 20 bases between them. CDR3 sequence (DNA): TGTGCCAGCACCCCCGGGATCCTACCGGGGGAAAAACTGTTTTTT. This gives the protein CASTPGILPGEKLFF.

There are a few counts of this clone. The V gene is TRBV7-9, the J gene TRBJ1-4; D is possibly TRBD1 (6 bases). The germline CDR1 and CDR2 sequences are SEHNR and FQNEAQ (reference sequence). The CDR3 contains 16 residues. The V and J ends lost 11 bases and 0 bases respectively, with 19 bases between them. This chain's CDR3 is CAVVLGAGATNEKLFF. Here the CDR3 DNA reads TGTGCCGTAGTTTTGGGGGCAGGGGCAACTAATGAAAAACTGTTTTTT.

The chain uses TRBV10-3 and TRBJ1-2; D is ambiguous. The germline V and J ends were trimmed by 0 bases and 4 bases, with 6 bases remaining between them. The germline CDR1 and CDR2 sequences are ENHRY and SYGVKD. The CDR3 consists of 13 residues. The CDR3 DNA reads TGTGCCATCAGTGAGTCAGGATTCTATGGCTACACCTTC. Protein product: CAISESGFYGYTF.

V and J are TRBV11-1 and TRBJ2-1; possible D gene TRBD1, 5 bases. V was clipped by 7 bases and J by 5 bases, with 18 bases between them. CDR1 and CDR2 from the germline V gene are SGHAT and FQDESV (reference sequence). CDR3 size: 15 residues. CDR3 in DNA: TGTGCCAGCACCCAAGGCCAGGGCAGAGACAATGAGCAGTTCTTC. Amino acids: CASTQGQGRDNEQFF.

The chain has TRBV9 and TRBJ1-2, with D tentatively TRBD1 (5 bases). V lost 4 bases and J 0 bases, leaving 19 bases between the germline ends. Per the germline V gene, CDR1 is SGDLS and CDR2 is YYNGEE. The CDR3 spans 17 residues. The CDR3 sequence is CASSPNPGTGANYGYTF. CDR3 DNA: TGTGCCAGCAGCCCCAACCCCGGGACTGGAGCTAACTATGGCTACACCTTC.

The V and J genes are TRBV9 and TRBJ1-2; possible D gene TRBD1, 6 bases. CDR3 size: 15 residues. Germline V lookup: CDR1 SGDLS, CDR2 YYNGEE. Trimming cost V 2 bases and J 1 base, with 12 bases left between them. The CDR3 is CASSVEGDINYGYTF. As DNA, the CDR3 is TGTGCCAGCAGCGTGGAAGGGGACATTAACTATGGCTACACCTTC.